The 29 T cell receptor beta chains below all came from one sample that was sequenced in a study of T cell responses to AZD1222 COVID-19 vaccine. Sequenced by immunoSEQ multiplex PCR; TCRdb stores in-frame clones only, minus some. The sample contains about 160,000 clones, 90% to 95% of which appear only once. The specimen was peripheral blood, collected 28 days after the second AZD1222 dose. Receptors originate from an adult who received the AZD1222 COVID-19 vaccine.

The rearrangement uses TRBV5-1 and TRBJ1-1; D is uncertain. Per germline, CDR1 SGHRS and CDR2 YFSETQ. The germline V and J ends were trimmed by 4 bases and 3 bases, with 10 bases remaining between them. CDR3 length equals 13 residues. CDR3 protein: CASSEPGYTEAFF. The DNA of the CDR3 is TGCGCCAGCAGCGAACCTGGGTACACTGAAGCTTTCTTT.

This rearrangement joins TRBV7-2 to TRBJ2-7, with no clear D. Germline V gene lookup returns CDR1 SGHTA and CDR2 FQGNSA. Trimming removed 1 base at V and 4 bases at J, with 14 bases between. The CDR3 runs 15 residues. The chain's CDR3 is CASSLGRAVSYEQYF. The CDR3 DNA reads TGTGCCAGCAGCTTAGGGCGCGCGGTTTCTTACGAGCAGTACTTC.

CDR3 loop: CASSQDWASENTGELFF. In nucleotides, the CDR3 is TGCGCCAGCAGCCAAGATTGGGCTAGCGAGAACACCGGGGAGCTGTTTTTT. This rearrangement joins TRBV4-3 to TRBJ2-2, with TRBD2 as a possible D gene (6 bases). The CDR3 runs to 17 residues. V was shortened by 0 bases and J by 1 base, with 12 bases between the two germline ends. Germline assignment: CDR1 LGHNA and CDR2 YSLEER.

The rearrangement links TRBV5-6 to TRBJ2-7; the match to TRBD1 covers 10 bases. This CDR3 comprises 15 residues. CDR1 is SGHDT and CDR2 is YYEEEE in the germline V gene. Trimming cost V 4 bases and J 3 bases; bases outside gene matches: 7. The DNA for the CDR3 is TGTGCCAGCAGCCAAGGACAGGGGGTTCACTACGAGCAGTACTTC. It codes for CASSQGQGVHYEQYF.

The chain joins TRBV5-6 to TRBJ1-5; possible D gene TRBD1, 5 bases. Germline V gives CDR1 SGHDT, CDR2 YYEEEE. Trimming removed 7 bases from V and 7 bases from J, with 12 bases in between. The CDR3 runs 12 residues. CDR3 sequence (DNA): TGTGCCAGCGGGCAGGGAGGGCAGCCCCAGCATTTT. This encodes CASGQGGQPQHF.

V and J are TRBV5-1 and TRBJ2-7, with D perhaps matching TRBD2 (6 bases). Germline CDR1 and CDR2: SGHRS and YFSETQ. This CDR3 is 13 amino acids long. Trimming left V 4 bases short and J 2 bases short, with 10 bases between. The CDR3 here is CASSTEGAYEQYF. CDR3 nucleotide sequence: TGCGCCAGCAGCACGGAGGGTGCCTACGAGCAGTACTTC.

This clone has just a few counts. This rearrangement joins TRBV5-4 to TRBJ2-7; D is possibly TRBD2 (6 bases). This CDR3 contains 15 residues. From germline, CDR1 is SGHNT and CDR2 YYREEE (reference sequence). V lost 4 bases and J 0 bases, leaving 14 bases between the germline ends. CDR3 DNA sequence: TGTGCCAGCAGCCGTGGGACTTTAAGCTCCTACGAGCAGTACTTC. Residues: CASSRGTLSSYEQYF.

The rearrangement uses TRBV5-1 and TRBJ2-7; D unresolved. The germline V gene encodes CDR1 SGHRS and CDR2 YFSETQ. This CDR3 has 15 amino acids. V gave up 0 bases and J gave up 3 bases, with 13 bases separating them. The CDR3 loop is CASSLEVSKVYEQYF. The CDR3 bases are TGCGCCAGCAGCTTGGAGGTCTCGAAAGTCTACGAGCAGTACTTC.

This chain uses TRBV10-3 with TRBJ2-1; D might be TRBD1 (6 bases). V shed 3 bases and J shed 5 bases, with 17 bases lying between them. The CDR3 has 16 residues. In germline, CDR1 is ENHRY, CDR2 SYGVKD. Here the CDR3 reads CAISDPDQGRNNEQFF. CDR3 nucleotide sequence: TGTGCCATCAGTGACCCCGACCAGGGGCGAAACAATGAGCAGTTCTTC.

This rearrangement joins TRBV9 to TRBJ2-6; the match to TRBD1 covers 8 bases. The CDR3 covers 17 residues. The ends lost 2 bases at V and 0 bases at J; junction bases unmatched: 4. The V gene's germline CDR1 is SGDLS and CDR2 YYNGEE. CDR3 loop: CASSVTTGGSGANVLTF. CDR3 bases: TGTGCCAGCAGCGTCACCACAGGGGGCTCTGGGGCCAACGTCCTGACTTTC.

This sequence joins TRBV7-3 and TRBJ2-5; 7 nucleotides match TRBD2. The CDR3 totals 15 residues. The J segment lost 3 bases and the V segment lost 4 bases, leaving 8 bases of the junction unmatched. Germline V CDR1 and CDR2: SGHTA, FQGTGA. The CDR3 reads CASSSGDYPKETQYF. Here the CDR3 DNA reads TGTGCCAGCAGCTCCGGGGACTATCCTAAAGAGACCCAGTACTTC.

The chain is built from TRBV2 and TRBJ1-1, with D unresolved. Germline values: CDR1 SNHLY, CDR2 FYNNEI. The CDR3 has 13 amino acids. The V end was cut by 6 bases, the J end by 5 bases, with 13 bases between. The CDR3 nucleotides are TGTGCCAGCAGCCTGGGCCGGTGGACTGAAGCTTTCTTT. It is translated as CASSLGRWTEAFF.

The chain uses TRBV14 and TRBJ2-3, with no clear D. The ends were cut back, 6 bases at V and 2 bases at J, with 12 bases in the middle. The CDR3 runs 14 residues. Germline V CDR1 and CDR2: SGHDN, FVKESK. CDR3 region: CASSMMRNTDTQYF. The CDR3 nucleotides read TGTGCCAGCAGTATGATGCGGAACACAGATACGCAGTATTTT.

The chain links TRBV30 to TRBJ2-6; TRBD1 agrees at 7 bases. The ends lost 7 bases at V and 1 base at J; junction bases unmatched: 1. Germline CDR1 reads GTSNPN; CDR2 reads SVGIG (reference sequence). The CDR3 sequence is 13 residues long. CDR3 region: CASDRSGANVLTF. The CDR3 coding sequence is TGTGCCTCGGACAGGTCTGGGGCCAACGTCCTGACTTTC.

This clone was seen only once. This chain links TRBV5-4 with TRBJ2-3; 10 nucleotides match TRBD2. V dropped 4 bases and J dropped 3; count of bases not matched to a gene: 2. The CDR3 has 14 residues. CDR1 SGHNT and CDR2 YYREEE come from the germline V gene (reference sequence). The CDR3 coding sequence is TGTGCCAGCAGCAGGGGACTAGCGACAGATACGCAGTATTTT. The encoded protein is CASSRGLATDTQYF.

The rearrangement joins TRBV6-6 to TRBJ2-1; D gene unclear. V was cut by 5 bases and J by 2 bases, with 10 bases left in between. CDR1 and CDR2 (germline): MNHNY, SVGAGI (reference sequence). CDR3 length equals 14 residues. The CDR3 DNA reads TGTGCCAGCAGTCTGAACGGCCCCTACAATGAGCAGTTCTTC. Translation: CASSLNGPYNEQFF.

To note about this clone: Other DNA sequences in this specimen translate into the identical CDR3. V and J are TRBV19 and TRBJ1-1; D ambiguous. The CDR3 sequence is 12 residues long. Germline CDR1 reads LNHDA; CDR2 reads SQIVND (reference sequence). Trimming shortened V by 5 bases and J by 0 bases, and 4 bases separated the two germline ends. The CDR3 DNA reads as TGTGCCAGTAGTCCGGTGAACACTGAAGCTTTCTTT. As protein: CASSPVNTEAFF.

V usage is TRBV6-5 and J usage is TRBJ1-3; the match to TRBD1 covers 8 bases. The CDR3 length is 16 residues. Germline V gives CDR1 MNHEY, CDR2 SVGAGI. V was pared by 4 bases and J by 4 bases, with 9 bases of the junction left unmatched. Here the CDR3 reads CASSSAGQAAGNTIYF. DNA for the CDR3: TGTGCCAGCAGTTCGGCGGGACAGGCCGCCGGAAACACCATATATTTT.

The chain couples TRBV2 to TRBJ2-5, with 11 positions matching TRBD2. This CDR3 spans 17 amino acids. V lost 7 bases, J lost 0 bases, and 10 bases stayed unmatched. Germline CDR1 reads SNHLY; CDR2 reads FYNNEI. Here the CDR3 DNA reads TGTGCCAGCATGAGAGGGGCTAGCGGGGGGTACCAAGAGACCCAGTACTTC. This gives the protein CASMRGASGGYQETQYF.

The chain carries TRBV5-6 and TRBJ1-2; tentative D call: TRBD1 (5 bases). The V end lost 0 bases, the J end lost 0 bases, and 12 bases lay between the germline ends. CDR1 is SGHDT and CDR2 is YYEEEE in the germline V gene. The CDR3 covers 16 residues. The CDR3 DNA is TGTGCCAGCAGCTTGGCGAACCCAGGGTCTAACTATGGCTACACCTTC. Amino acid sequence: CASSLANPGSNYGYTF.

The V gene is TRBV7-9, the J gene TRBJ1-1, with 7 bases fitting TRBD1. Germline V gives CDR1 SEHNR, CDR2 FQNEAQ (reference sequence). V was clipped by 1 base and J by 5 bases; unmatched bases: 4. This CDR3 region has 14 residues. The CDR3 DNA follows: TGTGCCAGCAGCTTAGAGGGGGCAGGTACTGAAGCTTTCTTT. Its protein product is CASSLEGAGTEAFF.

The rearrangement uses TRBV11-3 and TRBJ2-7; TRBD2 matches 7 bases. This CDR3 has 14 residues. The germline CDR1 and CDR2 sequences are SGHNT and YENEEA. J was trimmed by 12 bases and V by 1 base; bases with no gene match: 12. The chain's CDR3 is CASSLGRGGDERYF. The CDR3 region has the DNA TGTGCCAGCAGCTTAGGGCGGGGAGGGGATGAAAGGTACTTC.

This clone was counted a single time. The CDR3 coding sequence is TGCGCCAGCAGCTTGGAAGGGAGCTCCTATAATTCACCCCTCCACTTT. It translates to CASSLEGSSYNSPLHF. This chain connects TRBV5-1 to TRBJ1-6; the D is unclear. Trimming shortened V by 0 bases and J by 0 bases, and 7 bases separated the two germline ends. CDR3 size: 16 residues. Germline-derived CDR1 and CDR2 are SGHRS and YFSETQ. The full variable domain, rest sourced from reference TRBV5-1 and TRBJ1-6, is KAGVTQTPRYLIKTRGQQVTLSCSPISGHRSVSWYQQTPGQGLQFLFEYFSETQRNKGNFPGRFSGRQFSNSRSEMNVSTLELGDSALYLCASSLEGSSYNSPLHFGNGTRLTVT.

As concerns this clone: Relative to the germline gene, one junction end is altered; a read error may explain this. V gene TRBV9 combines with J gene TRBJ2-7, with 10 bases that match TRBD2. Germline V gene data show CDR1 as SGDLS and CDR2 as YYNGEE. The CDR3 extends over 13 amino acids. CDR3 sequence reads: CASSPSSGRGGSW. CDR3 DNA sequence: TGTGCCAGCAGTCCCTCTAGCGGGAGAGGGGGTAGCTGG.

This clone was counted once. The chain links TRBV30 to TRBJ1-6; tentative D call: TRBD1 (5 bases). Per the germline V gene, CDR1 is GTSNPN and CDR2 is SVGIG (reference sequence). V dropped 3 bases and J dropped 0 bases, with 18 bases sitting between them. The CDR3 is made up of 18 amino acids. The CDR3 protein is CAWRGRGTSSSYNSPLHF. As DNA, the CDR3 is TGTGCCTGGAGGGGGCGGGGTACCTCGAGCTCCTATAATTCACCCCTCCACTTT.

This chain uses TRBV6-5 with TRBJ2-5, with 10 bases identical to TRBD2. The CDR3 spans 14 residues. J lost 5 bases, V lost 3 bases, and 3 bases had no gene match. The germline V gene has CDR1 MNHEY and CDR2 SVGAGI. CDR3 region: CASSYGTSDETQYF. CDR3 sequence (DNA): TGTGCCAGCAGTTATGGGACTAGCGACGAGACCCAGTACTTC.

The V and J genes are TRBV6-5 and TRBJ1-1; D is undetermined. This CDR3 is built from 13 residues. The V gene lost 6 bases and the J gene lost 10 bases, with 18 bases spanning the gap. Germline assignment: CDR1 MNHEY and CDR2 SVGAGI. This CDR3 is CASSQKLPTAAFF. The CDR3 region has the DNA TGTGCCAGCAGCCAAAAGCTCCCCACGGCAGCTTTCTTT.

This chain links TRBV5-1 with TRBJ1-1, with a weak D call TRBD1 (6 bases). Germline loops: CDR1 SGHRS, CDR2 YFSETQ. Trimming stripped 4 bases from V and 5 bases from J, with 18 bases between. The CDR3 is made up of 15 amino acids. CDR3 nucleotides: TGCGCCAGCAGCCTCAGGGACACAGGGTGGACTGAAGCTTTCTTT. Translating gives CASSLRDTGWTEAFF.

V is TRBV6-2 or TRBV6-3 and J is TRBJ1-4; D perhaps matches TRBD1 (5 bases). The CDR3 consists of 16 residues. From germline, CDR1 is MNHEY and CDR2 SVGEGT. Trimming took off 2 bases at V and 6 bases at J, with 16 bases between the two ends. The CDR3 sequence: CASSYPVGTVDEKLFF. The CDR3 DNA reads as TGTGCCAGCAGTTACCCCGTCGGGACGGTAGATGAAAAACTGTTTTTT.